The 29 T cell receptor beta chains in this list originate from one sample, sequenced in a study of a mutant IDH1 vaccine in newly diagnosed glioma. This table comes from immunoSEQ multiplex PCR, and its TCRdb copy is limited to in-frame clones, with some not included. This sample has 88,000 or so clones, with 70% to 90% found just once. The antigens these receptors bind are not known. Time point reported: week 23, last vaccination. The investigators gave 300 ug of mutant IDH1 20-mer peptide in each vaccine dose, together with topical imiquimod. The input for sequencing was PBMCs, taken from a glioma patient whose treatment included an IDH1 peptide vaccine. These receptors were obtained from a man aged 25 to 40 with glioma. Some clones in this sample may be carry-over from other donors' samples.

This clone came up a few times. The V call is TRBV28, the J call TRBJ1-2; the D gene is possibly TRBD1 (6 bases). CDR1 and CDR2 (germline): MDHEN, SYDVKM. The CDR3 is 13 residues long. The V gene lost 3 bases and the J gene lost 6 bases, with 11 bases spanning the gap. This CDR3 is CASSFPAGDGYTF. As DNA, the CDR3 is TGTGCCAGCAGTTTTCCGGCAGGGGATGGCTACACCTTC.

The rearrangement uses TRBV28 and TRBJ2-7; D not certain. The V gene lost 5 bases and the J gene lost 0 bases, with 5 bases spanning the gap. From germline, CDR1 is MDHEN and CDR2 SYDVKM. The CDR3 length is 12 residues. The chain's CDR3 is CASSLSSYEQYF. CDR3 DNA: TGTGCCAGCAGTCTATCCTCCTACGAGCAGTACTTC.

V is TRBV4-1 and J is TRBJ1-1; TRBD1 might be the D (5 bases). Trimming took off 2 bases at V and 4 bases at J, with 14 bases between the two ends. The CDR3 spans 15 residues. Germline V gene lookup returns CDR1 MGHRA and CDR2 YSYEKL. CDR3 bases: TGCGCCAGCAGCCAATCCACCCCGGGGGGCACTGAAGCTTTCTTT. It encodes CASSQSTPGGTEAFF.

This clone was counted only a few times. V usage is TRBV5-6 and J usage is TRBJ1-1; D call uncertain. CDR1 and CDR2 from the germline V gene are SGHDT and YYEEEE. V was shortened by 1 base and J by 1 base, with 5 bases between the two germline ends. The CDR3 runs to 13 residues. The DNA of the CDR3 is TGTGCCAGCAGCTTGTGGGGGAACACTGAAGCTTTCTTT. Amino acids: CASSLWGNTEAFF.

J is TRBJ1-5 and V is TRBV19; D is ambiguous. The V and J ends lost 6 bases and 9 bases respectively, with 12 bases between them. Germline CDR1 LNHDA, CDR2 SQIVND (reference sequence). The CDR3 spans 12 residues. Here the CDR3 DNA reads TGTGCCAGTAGGGACCGTGACCGGCCCCAGCATTTT. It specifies CASRDRDRPQHF.

This CDR3 is CASEGLGDSNYGYTF. In DNA, the CDR3 is TGTGCCAGCGAGGGGCTCGGCGATTCTAACTATGGCTACACCTTC. The V and J genes are TRBV19 and TRBJ1-2, with D maybe TRBD1 (5 bases). V gave up 9 bases and J gave up 0 bases, with 17 bases separating them. Germline V gene sequence: CDR1 LNHDA, CDR2 SQIVND (reference sequence). This CDR3 has 15 amino acids.

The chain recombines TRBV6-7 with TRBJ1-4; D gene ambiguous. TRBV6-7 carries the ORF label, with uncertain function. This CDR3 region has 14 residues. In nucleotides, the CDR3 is TGTGCACTTCTGTCAGGAATAAGGACTTTTTGGCTGTTTTTT. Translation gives CALLSGIRTFWLFF.

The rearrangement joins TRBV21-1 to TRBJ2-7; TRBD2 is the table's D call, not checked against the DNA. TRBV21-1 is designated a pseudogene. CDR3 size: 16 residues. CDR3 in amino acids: CASSKVALADYYEQYF. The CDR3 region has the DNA TGTGCCAGCAGCAAAGTCGCTCTAGCGGACTACTACGAGCAGTACTTC.

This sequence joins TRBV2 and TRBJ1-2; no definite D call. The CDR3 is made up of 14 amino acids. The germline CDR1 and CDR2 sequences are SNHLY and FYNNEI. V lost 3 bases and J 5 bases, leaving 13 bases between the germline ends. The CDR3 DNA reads TGTGCCAGCAGTGAGGGTGCCTTTCCTTATGGCTACACCTTC. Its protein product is CASSEGAFPYGYTF.

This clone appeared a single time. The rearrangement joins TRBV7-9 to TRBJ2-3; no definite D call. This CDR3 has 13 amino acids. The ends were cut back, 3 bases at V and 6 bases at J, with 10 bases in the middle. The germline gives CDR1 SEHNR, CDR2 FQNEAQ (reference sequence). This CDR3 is CASSLDEWDTQYF. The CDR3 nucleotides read TGTGCCAGCAGCTTGGATGAGTGGGATACGCAGTATTTT. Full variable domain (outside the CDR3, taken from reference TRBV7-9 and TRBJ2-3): DTGVSQNPRHKITKRGQNVTFRCDPISEHNRLYWYRQTLGQGPEFLTYFQNEAQLEKSRLLSDRFSAERPKGSFSTLEIQRTEQGDSAMYLCASSLDEWDTQYFGPGTRLTVL.

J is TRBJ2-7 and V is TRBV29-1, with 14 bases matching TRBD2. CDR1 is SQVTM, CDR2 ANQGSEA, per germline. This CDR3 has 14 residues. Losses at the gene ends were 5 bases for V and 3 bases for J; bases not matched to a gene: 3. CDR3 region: CSVRTSGRYYEQYF. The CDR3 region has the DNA TGCAGCGTTCGGACTAGCGGGAGGTACTACGAGCAGTACTTC.

CDR3 in DNA: TGTGCCAGCAGTACCACTAGCGGGGGCCCCTCCTACGAGCAGTACTTC. Protein: CASSTTSGGPSYEQYF. The V call is TRBV27, the J call TRBJ2-7; 11 bases match TRBD2. Germline V lookup: CDR1 MNHEY, CDR2 SMNVEV (reference sequence). The CDR3 totals 16 residues. With 5 bases clipped from V and 0 bases from J, the junction kept 6 bases outside the gene matches.

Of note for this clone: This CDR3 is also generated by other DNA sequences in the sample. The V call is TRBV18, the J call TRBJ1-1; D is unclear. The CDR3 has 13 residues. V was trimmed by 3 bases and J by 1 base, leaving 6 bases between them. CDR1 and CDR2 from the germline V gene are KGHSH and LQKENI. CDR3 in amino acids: CASSPGRNTEAFF. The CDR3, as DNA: TGTGCCAGCTCACCCGGTCGGAACACTGAAGCTTTCTTT. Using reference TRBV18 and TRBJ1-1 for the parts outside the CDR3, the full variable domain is NAGVMQNPRHLVRRRGQEARLRCSPMKGHSHVYWYRQLPEEGLKFMVYLQKENIIDESGMPKERFSAEFPKEGPSILRIQQVVRGDSAAYFCASSPGRNTEAFFGQGTRLTVV.

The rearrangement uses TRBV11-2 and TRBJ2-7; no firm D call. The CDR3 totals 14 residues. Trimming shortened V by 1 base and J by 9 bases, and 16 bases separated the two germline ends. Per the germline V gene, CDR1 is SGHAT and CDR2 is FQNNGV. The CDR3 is CASSLGSADNLQYF. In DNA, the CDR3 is TGTGCCAGCAGCTTAGGGTCCGCCGACAACCTGCAGTACTTC.

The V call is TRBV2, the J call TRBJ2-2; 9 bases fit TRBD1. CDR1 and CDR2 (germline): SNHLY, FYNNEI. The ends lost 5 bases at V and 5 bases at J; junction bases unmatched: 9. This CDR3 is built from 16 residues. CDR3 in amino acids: CASSLTGTGYTGELFF. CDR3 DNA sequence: TGTGCCAGCAGTTTGACCGGGACAGGGTATACCGGGGAGCTGTTTTTT. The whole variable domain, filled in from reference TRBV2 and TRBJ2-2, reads EPEVTQTPSHQVTQMGQEVILRCVPISNHLYFYWYRQILGQKVEFLVSFYNNEISEKSEIFDDQFSVERPDGSNFTLKIRSTKLEDSAMYFCASSLTGTGYTGELFFGEGSRLTVL.

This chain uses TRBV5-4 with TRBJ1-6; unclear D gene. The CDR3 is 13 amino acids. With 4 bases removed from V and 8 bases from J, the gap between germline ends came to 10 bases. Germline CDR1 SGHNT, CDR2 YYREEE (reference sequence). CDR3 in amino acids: CASSPDTYSPLHF. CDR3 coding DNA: TGTGCCAGCAGCCCCGACACATATTCACCCCTCCACTTT.

The CDR3 is CASSETGRPYEQYF. The CDR3 nucleotides are TGTGCCAGCAGCGAGACAGGCCGACCCTACGAGCAGTACTTC. The chain couples TRBV9 to TRBJ2-7; tentative D call: TRBD1 (6 bases). Germline values: CDR1 SGDLS, CDR2 YYNGEE. Trimming removed 3 bases from V and 2 bases from J, with 12 bases in between. CDR3 size: 14 residues.

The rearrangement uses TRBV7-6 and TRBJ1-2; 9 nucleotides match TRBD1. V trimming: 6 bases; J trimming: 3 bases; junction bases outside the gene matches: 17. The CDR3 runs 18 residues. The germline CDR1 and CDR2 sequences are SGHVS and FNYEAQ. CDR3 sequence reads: CASRLIRGTGPSYYGYTF. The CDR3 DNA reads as TGTGCCAGCAGGTTAATTCGGGGGACAGGGCCTAGTTACTATGGCTACACCTTC. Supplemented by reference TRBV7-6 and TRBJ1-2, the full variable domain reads GAGVSQSPRYKVTKRGQDVALRCDPISGHVSLYWYRQALGQGPEFLTYFNYEAQQDKSGLPNDRFSAERPEGSISTLTIQRTEQRDSAMYRCASRLIRGTGPSYYGYTFGSGTRLTVV.

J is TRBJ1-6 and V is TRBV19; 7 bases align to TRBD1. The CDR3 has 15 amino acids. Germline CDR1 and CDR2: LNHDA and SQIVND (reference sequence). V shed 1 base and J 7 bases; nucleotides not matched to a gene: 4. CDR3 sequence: CASSIGGTENSPLHF. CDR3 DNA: TGTGCCAGTAGTATAGGGGGGACAGAAAATTCACCCCTCCACTTT.

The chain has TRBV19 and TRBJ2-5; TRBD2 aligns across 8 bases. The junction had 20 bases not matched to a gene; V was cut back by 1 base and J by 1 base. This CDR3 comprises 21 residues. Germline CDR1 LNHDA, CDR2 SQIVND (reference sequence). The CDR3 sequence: CASSIGRSGTGRGAPQETQYF. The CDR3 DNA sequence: TGTGCCAGTAGTATAGGCAGGTCGGGCACCGGGCGGGGGGCGCCCCAAGAGACCCAGTACTTC. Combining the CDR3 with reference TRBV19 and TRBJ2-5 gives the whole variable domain DGGITQSPKYLFRKEGQNVTLSCEQNLNHDAMYWYRQDPGQGLRLIYYSQIVNDFQKGDIAEGYSVSREKKESFPLTVTSAQKNPTAFYLCASSIGRSGTGRGAPQETQYFGPGTRLLVL.

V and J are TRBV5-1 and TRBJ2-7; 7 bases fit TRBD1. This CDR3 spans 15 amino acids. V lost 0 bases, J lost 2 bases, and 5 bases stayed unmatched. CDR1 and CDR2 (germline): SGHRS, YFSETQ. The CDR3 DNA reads TGCGCCAGCAGCTTGGACGGGACAGAGACCTACGAGCAGTACTTC. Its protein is CASSLDGTETYEQYF.

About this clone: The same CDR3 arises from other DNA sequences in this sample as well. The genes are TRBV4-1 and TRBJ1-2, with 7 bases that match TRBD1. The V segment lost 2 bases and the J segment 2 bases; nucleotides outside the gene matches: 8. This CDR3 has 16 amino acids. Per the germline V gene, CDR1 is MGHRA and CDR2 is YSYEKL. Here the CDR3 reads CASSQPLTGRNYGYTF. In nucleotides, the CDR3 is TGCGCCAGCAGCCAACCTCTGACAGGGAGGAACTATGGCTACACCTTC.

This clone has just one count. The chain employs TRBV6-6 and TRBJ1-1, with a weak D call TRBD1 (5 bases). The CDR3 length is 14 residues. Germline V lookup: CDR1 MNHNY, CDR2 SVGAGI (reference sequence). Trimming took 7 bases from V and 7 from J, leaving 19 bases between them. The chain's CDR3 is CASTPGLGLGEAFF. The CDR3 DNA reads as TGTGCCAGCACCCCGGGACTGGGTTTGGGTGAAGCTTTCTTT.

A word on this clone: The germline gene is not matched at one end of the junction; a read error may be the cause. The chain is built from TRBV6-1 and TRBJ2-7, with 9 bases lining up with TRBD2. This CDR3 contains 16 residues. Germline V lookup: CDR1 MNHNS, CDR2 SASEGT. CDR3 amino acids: CATSDIAGVPRYEQYF. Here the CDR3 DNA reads TGTGCCACCAGTGATATAGCGGGAGTCCCGCGCTACGAGCAGTACTTC.

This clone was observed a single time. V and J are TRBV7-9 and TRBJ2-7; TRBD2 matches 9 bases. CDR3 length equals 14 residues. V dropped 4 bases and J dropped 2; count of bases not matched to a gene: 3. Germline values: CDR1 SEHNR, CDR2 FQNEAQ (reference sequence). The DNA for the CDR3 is TGTGCCAGCAGCTCGACTAGCGGCCCCTACGAGCAGTACTTC. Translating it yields CASSSTSGPYEQYF.

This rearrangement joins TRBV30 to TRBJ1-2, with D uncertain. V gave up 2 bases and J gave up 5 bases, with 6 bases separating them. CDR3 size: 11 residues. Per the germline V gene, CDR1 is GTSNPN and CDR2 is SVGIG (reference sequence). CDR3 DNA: TGTGCCTGGAGTCGGCAGTATGGCTACACCTTC. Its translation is CAWSRQYGYTF.

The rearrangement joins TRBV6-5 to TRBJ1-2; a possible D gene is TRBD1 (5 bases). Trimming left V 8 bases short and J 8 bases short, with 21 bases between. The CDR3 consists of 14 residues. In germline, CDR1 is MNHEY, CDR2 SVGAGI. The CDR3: CASRPMGPRRGYTF. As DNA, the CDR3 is TGTGCCAGCCGTCCGATGGGGCCAAGGAGGGGCTACACCTTC.

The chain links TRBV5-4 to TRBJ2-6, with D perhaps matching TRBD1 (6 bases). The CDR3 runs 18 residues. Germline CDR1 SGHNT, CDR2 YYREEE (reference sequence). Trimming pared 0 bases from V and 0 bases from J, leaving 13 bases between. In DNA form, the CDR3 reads TGTGCCAGCAGCTTGGCCCTAGGGACAATCTCTGGGGCCAACGTCCTGACTTTC. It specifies CASSLALGTISGANVLTF. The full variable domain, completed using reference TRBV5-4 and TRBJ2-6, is ETGVTQSPTHLIKTRGQQVTLRCSSQSGHNTVSWYQQALGQGPQFIFQYYREEENGRGNFPPRFSGLQFPNYSSELNVNALELDDSALYLCASSLALGTISGANVLTFGAGSRLTVL.

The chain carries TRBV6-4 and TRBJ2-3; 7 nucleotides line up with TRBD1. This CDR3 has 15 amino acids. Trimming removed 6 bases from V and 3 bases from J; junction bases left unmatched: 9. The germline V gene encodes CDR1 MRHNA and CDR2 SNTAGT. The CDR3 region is CASSMDRFSTDTQYF. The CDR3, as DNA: TGTGCCAGCAGCATGGACAGGTTCTCTACAGATACGCAGTATTTT.